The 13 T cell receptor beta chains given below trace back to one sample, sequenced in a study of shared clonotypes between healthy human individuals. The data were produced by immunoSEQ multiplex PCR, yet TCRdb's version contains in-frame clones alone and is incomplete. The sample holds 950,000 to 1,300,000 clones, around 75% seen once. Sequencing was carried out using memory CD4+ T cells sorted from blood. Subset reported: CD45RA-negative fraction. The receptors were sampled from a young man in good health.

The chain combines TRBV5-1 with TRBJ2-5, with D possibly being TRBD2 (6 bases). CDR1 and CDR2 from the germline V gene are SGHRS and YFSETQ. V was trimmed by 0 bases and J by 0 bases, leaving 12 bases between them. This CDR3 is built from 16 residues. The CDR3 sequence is CASSLAGGSNQETQYF. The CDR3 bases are TGCGCCAGCAGCTTGGCCGGAGGGAGTAACCAAGAGACCCAGTACTTC. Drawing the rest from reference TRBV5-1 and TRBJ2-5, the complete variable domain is KAGVTQTPRYLIKTRGQQVTLSCSPISGHRSVSWYQQTPGQGLQFLFEYFSETQRNKGNFPGRFSGRQFSNSRSEMNVSTLELGDSALYLCASSLAGGSNQETQYFGPGTRLLVL.

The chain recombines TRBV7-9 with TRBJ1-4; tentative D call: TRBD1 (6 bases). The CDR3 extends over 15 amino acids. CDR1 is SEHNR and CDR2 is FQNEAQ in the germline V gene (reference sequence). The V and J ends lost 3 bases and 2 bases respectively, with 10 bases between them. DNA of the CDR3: TGTGCCAGCAGCTTCATCGGGGGCACTAATGAAAAACTGTTTTTT. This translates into CASSFIGGTNEKLFF.

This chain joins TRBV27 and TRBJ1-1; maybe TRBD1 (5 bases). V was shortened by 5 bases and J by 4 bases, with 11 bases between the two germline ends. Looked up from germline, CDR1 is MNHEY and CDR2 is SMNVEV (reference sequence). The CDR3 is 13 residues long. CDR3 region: CASSLTRGTEAFF. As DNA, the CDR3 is TGTGCCAGCAGTCTTACGAGGGGCACTGAAGCTTTCTTT.

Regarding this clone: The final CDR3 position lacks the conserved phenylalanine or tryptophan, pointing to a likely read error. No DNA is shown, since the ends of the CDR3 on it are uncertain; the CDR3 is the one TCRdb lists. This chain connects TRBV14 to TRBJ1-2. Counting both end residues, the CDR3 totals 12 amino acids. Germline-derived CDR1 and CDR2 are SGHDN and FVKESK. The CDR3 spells CASSQDLGGTKL.

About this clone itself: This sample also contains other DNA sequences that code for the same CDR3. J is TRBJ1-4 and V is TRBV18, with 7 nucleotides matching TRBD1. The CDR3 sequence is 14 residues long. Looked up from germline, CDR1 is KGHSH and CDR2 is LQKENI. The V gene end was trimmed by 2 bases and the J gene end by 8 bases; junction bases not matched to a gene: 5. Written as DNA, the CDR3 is TGTGCCAGCTCACCAAGGCAGGGGGGAGAAAAACTGTTTTTT. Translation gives CASSPRQGGEKLFF.

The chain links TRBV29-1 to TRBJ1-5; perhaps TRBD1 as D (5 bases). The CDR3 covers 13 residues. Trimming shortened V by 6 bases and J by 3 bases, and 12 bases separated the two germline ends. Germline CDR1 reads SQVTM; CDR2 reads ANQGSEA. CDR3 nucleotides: TGCAGCGTCGCCCGGGACGACAATCAGCCCCAGCATTTT. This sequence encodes CSVARDDNQPQHF.

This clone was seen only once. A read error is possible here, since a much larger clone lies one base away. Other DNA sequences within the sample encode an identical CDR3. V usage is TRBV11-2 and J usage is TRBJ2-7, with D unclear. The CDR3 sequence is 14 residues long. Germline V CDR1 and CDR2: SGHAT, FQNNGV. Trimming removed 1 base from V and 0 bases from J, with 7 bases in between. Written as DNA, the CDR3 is TGTGCCAGCAGCTTAGCCGCGGTCTCCTACGAGCAGTACTTC. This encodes CASSLAAVSYEQYF.

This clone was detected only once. The CDR3 reads CASSAGDITGELFF. CDR3 sequence (DNA): TGCGCCAGCAGCGCAGGGGATATAACCGGGGAGCTGTTTTTT. The rearrangement joins TRBV5-1 to TRBJ2-2; D may be TRBD1 (6 bases). The germline V and J ends were trimmed by 4 bases and 5 bases, with 12 bases remaining between them. This CDR3 is 14 amino acids long. Germline CDR1 SGHRS, CDR2 YFSETQ.

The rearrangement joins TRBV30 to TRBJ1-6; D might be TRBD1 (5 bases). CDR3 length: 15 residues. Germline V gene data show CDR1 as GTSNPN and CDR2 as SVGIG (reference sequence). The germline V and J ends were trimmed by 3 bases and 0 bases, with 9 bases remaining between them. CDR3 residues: CAWSRQSSYNSPLHF. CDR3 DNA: TGTGCCTGGAGCAGACAGAGCTCCTATAATTCACCCCTCCACTTT.

CDR3 coding DNA: TGCGCCAGCAGCTTGGGGGCCAGAAAACAGTACTTC. Protein product: CASSLGARKQYF. The chain employs TRBV5-1 and TRBJ2-7; D remains ambiguous. V lost 0 bases, J lost 10 bases, and 11 bases lay in between. The CDR3 extends over 12 amino acids. CDR1 and CDR2 (germline): SGHRS, YFSETQ. The variable domain in full, completed from reference TRBV5-1 and TRBJ2-7, reads KAGVTQTPRYLIKTRGQQVTLSCSPISGHRSVSWYQQTPGQGLQFLFEYFSETQRNKGNFPGRFSGRQFSNSRSEMNVSTLELGDSALYLCASSLGARKQYFGPGTRLTVT.

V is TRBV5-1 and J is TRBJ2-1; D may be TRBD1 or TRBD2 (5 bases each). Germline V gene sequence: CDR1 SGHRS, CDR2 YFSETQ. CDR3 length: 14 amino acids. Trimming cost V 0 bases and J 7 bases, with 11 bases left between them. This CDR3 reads CASSLEGPLNEQFF. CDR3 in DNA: TGCGCCAGCAGCTTGGAGGGACCCTTGAATGAGCAGTTCTTC.

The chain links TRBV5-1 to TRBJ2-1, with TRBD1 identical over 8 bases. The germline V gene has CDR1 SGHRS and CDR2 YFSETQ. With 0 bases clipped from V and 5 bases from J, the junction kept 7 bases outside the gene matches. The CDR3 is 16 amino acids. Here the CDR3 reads CASSLAGQGGNNEQFF. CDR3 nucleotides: TGCGCCAGCAGCTTGGCCGGACAGGGTGGGAACAATGAGCAGTTCTTC. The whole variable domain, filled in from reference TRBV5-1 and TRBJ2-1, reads KAGVTQTPRYLIKTRGQQVTLSCSPISGHRSVSWYQQTPGQGLQFLFEYFSETQRNKGNFPGRFSGRQFSNSRSEMNVSTLELGDSALYLCASSLAGQGGNNEQFFGPGTRLTVL.

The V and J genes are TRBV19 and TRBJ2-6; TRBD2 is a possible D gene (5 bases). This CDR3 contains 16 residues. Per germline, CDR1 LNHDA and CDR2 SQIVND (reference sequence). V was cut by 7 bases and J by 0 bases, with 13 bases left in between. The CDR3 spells CASIGLVGSGANVLTF. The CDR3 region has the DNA TGTGCCAGTATCGGACTCGTGGGCTCTGGGGCCAACGTCCTGACTTTC.